This note documents a single T cell receptor (beta chain) sequence. The protocol was immunoSEQ multiplex PCR, while the TCRdb copy is restricted to in-frame clones and leaves out a portion. The sample records 140,000 to 150,000 clones, about 86% being singletons. This sample was included in a study of blood T cell repertoires in COVID-19. Study-wide background: Acute and convalescent COVID-19 samples came from the United States, Italy and Spain. PBMCs, B-cell-depleted T cells, or T cells were the source of the cDNA or gDNA that made up the material.

Sequencing was carried out using peripheral blood. This receptor was obtained from a human donor in a cohort sampled during active COVID-19.

CDR3 DNA sequence: TGTGCCAGTAGTATAGATGGACAGGGGGCGCTCTACAATGAGCAGTTCTTC. Translating gives CASSIDGQGALYNEQFF. V gene TRBV19 combines with J gene TRBJ2-1; the match to TRBD1 covers 11 bases. Trimming took 0 bases from V and 3 from J; bases not matched to a gene: 4. Germline V gene sequence: CDR1 LNHDA, CDR2 SQIVND (reference sequence). The CDR3 loop spans 17 amino acids.